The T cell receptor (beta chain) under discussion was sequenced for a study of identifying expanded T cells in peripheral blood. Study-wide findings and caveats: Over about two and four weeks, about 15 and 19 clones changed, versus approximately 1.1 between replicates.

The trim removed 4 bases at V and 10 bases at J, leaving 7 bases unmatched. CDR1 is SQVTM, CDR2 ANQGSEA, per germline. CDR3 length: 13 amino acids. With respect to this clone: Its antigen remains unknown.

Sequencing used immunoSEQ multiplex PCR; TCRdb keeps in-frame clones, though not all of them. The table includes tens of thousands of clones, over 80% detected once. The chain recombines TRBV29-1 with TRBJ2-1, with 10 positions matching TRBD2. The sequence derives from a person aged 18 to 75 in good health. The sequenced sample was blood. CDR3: CSVAPSGRREQFF. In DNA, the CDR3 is TGCAGCGTTGCGCCTAGCGGGAGAAGGGAGCAGTTCTTC.